This TCR beta chain was recovered during a study of cytomegalovirus exposure and HLA in healthy donors. Unmatched junction bases numbered 4, after V lost 0 bases and J lost 2 bases. CDR1 LGHNA and CDR2 YNFKEQ come from the germline V gene. The length of the CDR3 is 17 residues. PCR primers comprised 60 Vbeta and 13 Jbeta primers. The method was immunoSEQ multiplex PCR; TCRdb's version includes in-frame clones alone and lacks a portion of them. The repertoire holds about 110,000 clones, with under 80% as singletons. The rearrangement links TRBV4-2 to TRBJ2-6; the match to TRBD1 covers 7 bases. The sample comprised PBMCs. The receptor comes from a woman aged 45-59 years in good health and CMV-seropositive. This chain's CDR3 is CASSQDLGGPGANVLTF. The CDR3 DNA is TGTGCCAGCAGCCAAGATTTAGGGGGCCCTGGGGCCAACGTCCTGACTTTC.